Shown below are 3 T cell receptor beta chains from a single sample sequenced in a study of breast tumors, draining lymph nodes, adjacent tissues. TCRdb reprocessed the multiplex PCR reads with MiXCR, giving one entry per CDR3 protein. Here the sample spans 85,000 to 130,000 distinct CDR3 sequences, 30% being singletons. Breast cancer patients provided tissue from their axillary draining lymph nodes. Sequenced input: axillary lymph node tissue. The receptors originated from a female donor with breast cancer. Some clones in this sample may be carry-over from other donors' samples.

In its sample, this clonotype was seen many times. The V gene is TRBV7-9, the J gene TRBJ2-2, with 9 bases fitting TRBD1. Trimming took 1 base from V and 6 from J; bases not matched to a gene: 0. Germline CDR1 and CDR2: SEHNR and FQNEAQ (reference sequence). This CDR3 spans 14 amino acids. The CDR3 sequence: CASSLGQGAGELFF. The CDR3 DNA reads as TGTGCCAGCAGCTTAGGACAGGGGGCCGGGGAGCTGTTTTTT.

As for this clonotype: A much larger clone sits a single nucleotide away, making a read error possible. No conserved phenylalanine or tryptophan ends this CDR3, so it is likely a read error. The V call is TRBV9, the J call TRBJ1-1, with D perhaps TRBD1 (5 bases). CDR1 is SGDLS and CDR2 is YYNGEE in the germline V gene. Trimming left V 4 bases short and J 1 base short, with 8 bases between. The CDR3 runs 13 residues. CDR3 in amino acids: CASSRQRNTEAFS. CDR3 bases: TGTGCCAGCAGCCGACAGCGGAACACTGAAGCTTTCTCT.

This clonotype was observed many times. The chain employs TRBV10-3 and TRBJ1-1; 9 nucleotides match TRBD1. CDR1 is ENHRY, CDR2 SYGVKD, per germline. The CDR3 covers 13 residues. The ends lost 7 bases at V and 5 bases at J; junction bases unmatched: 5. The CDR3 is CAINRQGGTEAFF. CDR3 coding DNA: TGTGCCATCAATAGACAGGGGGGAACTGAAGCTTTCTTT.